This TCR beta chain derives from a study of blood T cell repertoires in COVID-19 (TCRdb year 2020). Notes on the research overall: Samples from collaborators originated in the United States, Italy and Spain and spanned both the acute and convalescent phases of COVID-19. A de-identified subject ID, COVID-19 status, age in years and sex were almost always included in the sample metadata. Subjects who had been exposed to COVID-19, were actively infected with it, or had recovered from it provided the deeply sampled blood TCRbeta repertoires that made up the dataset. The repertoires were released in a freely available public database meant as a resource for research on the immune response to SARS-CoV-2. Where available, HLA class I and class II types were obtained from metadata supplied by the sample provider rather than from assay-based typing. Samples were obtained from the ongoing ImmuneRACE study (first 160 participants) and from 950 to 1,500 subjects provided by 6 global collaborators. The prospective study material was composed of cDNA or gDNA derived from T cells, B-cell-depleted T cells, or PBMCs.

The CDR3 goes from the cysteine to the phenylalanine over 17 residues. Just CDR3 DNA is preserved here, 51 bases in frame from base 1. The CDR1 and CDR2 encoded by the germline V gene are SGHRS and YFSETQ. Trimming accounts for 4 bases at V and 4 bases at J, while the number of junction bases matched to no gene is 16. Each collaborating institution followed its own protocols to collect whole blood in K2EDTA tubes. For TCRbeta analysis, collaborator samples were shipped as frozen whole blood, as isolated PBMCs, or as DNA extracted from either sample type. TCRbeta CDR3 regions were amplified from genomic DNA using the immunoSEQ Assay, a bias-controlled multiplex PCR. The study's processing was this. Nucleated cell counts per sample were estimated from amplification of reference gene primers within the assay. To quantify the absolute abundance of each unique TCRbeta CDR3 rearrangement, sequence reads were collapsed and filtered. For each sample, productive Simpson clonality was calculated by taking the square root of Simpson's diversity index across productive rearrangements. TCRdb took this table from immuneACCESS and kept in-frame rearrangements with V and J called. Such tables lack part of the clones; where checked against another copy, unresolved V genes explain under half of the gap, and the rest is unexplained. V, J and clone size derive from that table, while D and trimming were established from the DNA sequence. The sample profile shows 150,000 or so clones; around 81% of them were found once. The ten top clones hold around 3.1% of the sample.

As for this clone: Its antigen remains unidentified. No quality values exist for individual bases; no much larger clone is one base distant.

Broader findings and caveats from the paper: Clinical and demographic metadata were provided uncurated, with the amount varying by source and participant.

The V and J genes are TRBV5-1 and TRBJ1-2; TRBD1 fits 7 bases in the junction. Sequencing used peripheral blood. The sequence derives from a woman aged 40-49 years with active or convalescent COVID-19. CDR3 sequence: CASSRGDSPLSGYGYTF. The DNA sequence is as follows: TGCGCCAGCAGCCGAGGGGACAGTCCTCTAAGTGGCTATGGCTACACCTTC. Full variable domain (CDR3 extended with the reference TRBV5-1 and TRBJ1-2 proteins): KAGVTQTPRYLIKTRGQQVTLSCSPISGHRSVSWYQQTPGQGLQFLFEYFSETQRNKGNFPGRFSGRQFSNSRSEMNVSTLELGDSALYLCASSRGDSPLSGYGYTFGSGTRLTVV.